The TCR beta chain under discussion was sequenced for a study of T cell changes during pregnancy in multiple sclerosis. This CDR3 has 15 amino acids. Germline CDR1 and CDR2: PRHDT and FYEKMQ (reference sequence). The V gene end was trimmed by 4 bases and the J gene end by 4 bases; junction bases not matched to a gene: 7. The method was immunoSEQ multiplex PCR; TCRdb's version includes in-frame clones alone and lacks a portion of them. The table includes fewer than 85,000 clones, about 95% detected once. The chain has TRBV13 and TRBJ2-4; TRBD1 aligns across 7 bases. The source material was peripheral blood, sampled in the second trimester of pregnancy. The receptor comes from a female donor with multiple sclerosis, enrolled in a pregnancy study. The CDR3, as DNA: TGTGCCAGCAGCTCCCCCTGGGACAGAAAAAACATTCAGTACTTC. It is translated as CASSSPWDRKNIQYF.